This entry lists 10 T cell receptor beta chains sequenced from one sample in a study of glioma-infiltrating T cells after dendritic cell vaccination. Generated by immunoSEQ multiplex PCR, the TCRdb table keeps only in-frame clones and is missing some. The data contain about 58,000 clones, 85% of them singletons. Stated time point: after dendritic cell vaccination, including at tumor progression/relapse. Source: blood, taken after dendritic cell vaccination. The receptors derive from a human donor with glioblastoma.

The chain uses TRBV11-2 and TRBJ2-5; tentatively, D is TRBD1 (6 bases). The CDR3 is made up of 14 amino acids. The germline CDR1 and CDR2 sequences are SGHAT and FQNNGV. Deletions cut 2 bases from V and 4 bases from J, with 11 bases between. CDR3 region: CASSLLGQRETQYF. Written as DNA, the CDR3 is TGTGCCAGCAGCTTACTCGGACAGAGAGAGACCCAGTACTTC. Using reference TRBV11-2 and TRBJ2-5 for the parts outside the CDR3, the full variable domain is EAGVAQSPRYKIIEKRQSVAFWCNPISGHATLYWYQQILGQGPKLLIQFQNNGVVDDSQLPKDRFSAERLKGVDSTLKIQPAKLEDSAVYLCASSLLGQRETQYFGPGTRLLVL.

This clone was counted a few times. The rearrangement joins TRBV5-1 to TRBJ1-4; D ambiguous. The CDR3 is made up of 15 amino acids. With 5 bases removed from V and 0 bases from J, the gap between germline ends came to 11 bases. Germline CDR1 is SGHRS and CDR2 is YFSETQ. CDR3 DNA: TGCGCCAGCAGACCCACAGTCGCAACTAATGAAAAACTGTTTTTT. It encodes CASRPTVATNEKLFF.

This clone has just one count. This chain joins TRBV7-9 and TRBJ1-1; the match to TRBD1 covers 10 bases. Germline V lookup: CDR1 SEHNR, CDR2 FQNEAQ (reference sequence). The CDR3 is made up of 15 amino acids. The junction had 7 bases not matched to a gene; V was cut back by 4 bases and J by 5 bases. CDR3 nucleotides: TGTGCCAGCAGCTCCCGGACAGGGGGAAAAACTGAAGCTTTCTTT. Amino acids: CASSSRTGGKTEAFF.

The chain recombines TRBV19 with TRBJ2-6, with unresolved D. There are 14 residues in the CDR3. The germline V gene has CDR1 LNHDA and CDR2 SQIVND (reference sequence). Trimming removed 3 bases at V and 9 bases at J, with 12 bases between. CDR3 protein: CASSIFPGVNVLTF. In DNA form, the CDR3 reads TGTGCCAGTAGTATCTTCCCTGGAGTCAACGTCCTGACTTTC.

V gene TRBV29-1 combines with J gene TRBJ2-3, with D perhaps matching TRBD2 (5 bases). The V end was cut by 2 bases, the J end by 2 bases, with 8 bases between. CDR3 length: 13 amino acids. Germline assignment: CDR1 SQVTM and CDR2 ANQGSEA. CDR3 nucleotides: TGCAGCGTTGAATCGGGAAACACAGATACGCAGTATTTT. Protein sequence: CSVESGNTDTQYF.

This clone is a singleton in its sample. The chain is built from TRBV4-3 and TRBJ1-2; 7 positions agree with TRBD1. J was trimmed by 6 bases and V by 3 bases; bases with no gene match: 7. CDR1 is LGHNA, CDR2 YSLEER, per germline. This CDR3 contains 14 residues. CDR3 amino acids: CASSHLTGTDGYTF. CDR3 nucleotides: TGCGCCAGCAGCCATTTGACAGGGACTGATGGCTACACCTTC.

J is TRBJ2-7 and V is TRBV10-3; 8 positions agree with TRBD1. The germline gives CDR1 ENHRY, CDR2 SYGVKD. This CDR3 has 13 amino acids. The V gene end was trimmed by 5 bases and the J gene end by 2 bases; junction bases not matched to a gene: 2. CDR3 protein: CAISRQGPYEQYF. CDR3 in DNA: TGTGCCATCAGTCGACAGGGGCCCTACGAGCAGTACTTC.

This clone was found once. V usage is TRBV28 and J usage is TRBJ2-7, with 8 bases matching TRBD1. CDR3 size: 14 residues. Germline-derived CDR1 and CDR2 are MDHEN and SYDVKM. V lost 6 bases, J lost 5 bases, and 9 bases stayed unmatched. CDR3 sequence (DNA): TGTGCCAGCAGAAGCGACAGGGGCCTTGACGAGCAGTACTTC. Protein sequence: CASRSDRGLDEQYF. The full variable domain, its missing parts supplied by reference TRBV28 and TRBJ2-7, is DVKVTQSSRYLVKRTGEKVFLECVQDMDHENMFWYRQDPGLGLRLIYFSYDVKMKEKGDIPEGYSVSREKKERFSLILESASTNQTSMYLCASRSDRGLDEQYFGPGTRLTVT.

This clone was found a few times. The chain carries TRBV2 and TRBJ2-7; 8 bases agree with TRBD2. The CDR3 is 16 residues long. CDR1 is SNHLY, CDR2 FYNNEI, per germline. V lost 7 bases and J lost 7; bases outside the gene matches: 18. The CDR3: CASIEIKRGLEWEQYF. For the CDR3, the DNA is TGTGCCAGCATCGAGATAAAGCGGGGGCTAGAGTGGGAGCAGTACTTC.

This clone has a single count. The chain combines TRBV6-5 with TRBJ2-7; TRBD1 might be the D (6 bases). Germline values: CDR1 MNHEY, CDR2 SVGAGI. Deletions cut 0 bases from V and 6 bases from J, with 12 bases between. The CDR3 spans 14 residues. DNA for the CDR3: TGTGCCAGCAGTTACTCGAGGGGGTCGGGCGAGCAGTACTTC. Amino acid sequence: CASSYSRGSGEQYF.